A selection of T cell receptor beta chains follows, all from one sample in a study of blood T cells in healthy people across ages. TCRdb called the 5' RACE reads again in MiXCR, with one record for every CDR3 protein. The sample lists approximately 690,000 distinct CDR3 sequences, roughly three fifths seen once, with approximately 37% in the top ten. The sequenced material came from blood. These receptors all stem from a man in his sixties in good health. Both conserved end residues are part of each CDR3. The D gene is left open where the match is weak. Size is stated for part of the rows, as once, few or many counts, or as a class when the clone is expanded.

D	V	J	size	length	CDR3	DNA
-	TRBV5-1	TRBJ2-5	-	15	CASSFVAAGGETQYF	TGCGCCAGCAGCTTTGTGGCCGCTGGTGGAGAGACCCAGTACTTC
TRBD1	TRBV4-2	TRBJ1-1	once	14	CASSQEQGGAEAFF	TGTGCCAGCAGCCAAGAACAGGGGGGCGCTGAAGCTTTCTTT
-	TRBV24-1	TRBJ2-5	few	13	CATSDTGKETQYF	TGTGCCACCAGTGATACAGGGAAAGAGACCCAGTACTTC
-	TRBV2	TRBJ2-7	few	16	CASSEEQWGGPYEQYF	TGTGCCAGCAGTGAAGAACAGTGGGGGGGCCCCTACGAGCAGTACTTC
-	TRBV29-1	TRBJ2-5	-	12	CSVRDLQETQYF	TGCAGCGTAAGGGACTTACAAGAGACCCAGTACTTC
TRBD2	TRBV3-1	TRBJ2-7	-	18	CASSQGPASGGVLYEQYF	TGTGCCAGCAGCCAAGGCCCTGCTAGCGGGGGAGTACTCTACGAGCAGTACTTC
-	TRBV12-3/TRBV12-4	TRBJ2-3	-	15	CASTPGPRSTDTQYF	TGTGCCAGCACCCCGGGGCCAAGAAGCACAGATACGCAGTATTTT
TRBD1	TRBV5-1	TRBJ1-2	-	15	CASSSTGGADYGYTF	TGCGCCAGCAGTTCAACAGGGGGCGCGGACTATGGCTACACCTTC
-	TRBV21-1	TRBJ2-7	-	18	CASSPLAGTKNSSYEQYF	TGTGCCAGCAGCCCCCTGGCCGGGACAAAAAACTCCTCCTACGAGCAGTACTTC
-	TRBV4-2	TRBJ2-5	-	16	CASSLGEGETQETQYF	TGTGCCAGCAGCCTGGGGGAGGGGGAGACACAAGAGACCCAGTACTTC
-	TRBV20-1	TRBJ2-5	-	13	CSAIRGIGETQYF	TGCAGTGCCATCAGGGGCATAGGGGAGACCCAGTACTTC
-	TRBV4-2	TRBJ2-7	few	16	CASSQVGRTHSYEQYF	TGTGCCAGCAGCCAAGTGGGTAGGACCCATTCCTACGAGCAGTACTTC
-	TRBV5-6	TRBJ1-6	-	14	CASSLRGWNSPLHF	TGTGCCAGCAGCTTGCGGGGGTGGAATTCACCCCTCCACTTT
-	TRBV3-1	TRBJ2-5	-	17	CASRPALGSGKQETQYF	TGTGCCAGCAGGCCCGCGCTGGGGAGCGGAAAACAAGAGACCCAGTACTTC
-	TRBV6-1	TRBJ2-5	-	12	CASRDSEETQYF	TGTGCCAGCAGGGACAGTGAAGAGACCCAGTACTTC
-	TRBV29-1	TRBJ2-5	-	12	CSAKQGQETQYF	TGCAGCGCAAAACAGGGACAAGAGACCCAGTACTTC
-	TRBV11-2	TRBJ2-7	-	13	CASSVDWMYEQYF	TGTGCCAGCAGCGTAGACTGGATGTACGAGCAGTACTTC
-	TRBV10-3	TRBJ2-7	-	16	CAISEVAQASGNEQYF	TGTGCCATCAGTGAGGTCGCTCAAGCGTCCGGGAATGAGCAGTACTTC
TRBD1	TRBV20-1	TRBJ2-4	-	15	CSARDPADRANIQYF	TGCAGTGCTAGAGATCCCGCGGACAGGGCTAACATTCAGTACTTC
-	TRBV9	TRBJ2-7	-	14	CASSVAGTTYEQYF	TGTGCCAGCAGCGTAGCGGGGACAACCTACGAGCAGTACTTC
-	TRBV6-5	TRBJ1-4	-	13	CASRGHGDEKLFF	TGTGCCAGCAGGGGCCACGGGGATGAAAAACTGTTTTTT
TRBD1	TRBV20-1	TRBJ2-7	few	13	CSASYRGAYEQYF	TGCAGTGCTAGTTACAGGGGTGCCTACGAGCAGTACTTC
-	TRBV27	TRBJ2-5	-	15	CASSLSFGVQETQYF	TGTGCCAGCAGTTTATCTTTCGGGGTCCAAGAGACCCAGTACTTC
-	TRBV4-2	TRBJ2-4	-	12	CASSQGGRRQYF	TGTGCCAGCAGCCAAGGTGGACGGCGGCAGTACTTC
TRBD1	TRBV18	TRBJ1-3	-	14	CASSPPTGVNTIYF	TGTGCCAGCTCACCCCCGACAGGGGTAAACACCATATATTTT
TRBD1	TRBV2	TRBJ1-2	few	14	CASSAIGTGGGYTF	TGTGCCAGCAGCGCGATCGGGACAGGGGGGGGCTACACCTTC
-	TRBV27	TRBJ1-6	few	13	CASSFAVGSPLHF	TGTGCCAGCAGTTTCGCAGTTGGGTCACCCCTCCACTTT
-	TRBV7-9	TRBJ2-5	-	14	CASSAWTQGETQYF	TGTGCCAGCAGCGCCTGGACCCAGGGGGAGACCCAGTACTTC
-	TRBV9	TRBJ2-7	-	13	CASSVGGMDEQYF	TGTGCCAGCAGCGTTGGGGGGATGGACGAGCAGTACTTC
TRBD1	TRBV7-8	TRBJ2-7	-	16	CASSYVAGTGGTEQYF	TGTGCCAGCAGCTACGTTGCCGGGACAGGGGGGACCGAGCAGTACTTC
-	TRBV15	TRBJ2-7	-	14	CATSRGDVFDEQYF	TGTGCCACCAGCAGAGGGGACGTTTTCGACGAGCAGTACTTC
TRBD1	TRBV11-1	TRBJ2-5	-	16	CASSPQWLTGQETQYF	TGTGCCAGCAGCCCGCAATGGTTGACAGGGCAAGAGACCCAGTACTTC
-	TRBV5-1	TRBJ2-5	-	14	CASSPGPVGETQYF	TGCGCCAGCAGTCCCGGCCCGGTGGGGGAGACCCAGTACTTC
TRBD1	TRBV18	TRBJ2-1	-	15	CASSPRTGGSNEQFF	TGTGCCAGCTCACCGCGGACAGGGGGCTCAAATGAGCAGTTCTTC
-	TRBV6-5	TRBJ2-7	once	14	CASIGTGTPYEQYF	TGTGCCAGCATCGGAACCGGGACACCCTACGAGCAGTACTTC
-	TRBV10-3	TRBJ1-2	-	15	CAISEYGQNLYGYTF	TGTGCCATCAGTGAGTATGGACAGAACCTCTATGGCTACACCTTC
TRBD2	TRBV12-3/TRBV12-4	TRBJ2-4	few	14	CASSRRGELNIQYF	TGTGCCAGCAGTCGCCGGGGGGAGCTTAACATTCAGTACTTC
TRBD1	TRBV5-6	TRBJ1-2	-	16	CASSLVDRASGYGYTF	TGTGCCAGCAGCTTGGTGGACAGGGCCTCTGGGTATGGCTACACCTTC
-	TRBV20-1	TRBJ2-1	-	12	CSAREVGNEQFF	TGCAGTGCTAGAGAGGTAGGGAATGAGCAGTTCTTC
TRBD1	TRBV7-8	TRBJ2-4	-	16	CASIEGTGGGKNIQYF	TGTGCCAGCATCGAGGGGACAGGTGGTGGTAAAAACATTCAGTACTTC
TRBD1	TRBV29-1	TRBJ2-1	-	14	CSVAPRGPYNEQFF	TGCAGCGTTGCGCCGAGGGGGCCCTACAATGAGCAGTTCTTC
TRBD1	TRBV24-1	TRBJ1-5	few	15	CATSATGVGNQPQHF	TGTGCCACCAGTGCCACAGGGGTGGGCAATCAGCCCCAGCATTTT
TRBD1	TRBV5-1	TRBJ1-4	-	16	CASSWDRVGTNEKLFF	TGCGCCAGCAGCTGGGACAGGGTTGGGACTAATGAAAAACTGTTTTTT
-	TRBV6-5	TRBJ2-1	-	12	CASSATGYEQFF	TGTGCCAGCAGTGCAACAGGGTACGAGCAGTTCTTC
-	TRBV11-2	TRBJ2-7	-	14	CASSLELTAYEQYF	TGTGCCAGCAGCTTAGAGCTGACCGCATACGAGCAGTACTTC
-	TRBV5-1	TRBJ1-2	-	15	CASSRLTGSNYGYTF	TGCGCCAGCAGCCGACTGACAGGCTCTAACTATGGCTACACCTTC
TRBD1	TRBV5-6	TRBJ2-5	many	14	CASSYRTGRETQYF	TGTGCCAGCAGCTACCGGACAGGGAGGGAGACCCAGTACTTC
-	TRBV3-1	TRBJ2-1	-	13	CASSREWGDEQFF	TGTGCCAGCAGCCGAGAGTGGGGGGATGAGCAGTTCTTC
-	TRBV5-1	TRBJ1-4	-	14	CASSPDGPNEKLFF	TGCGCCAGCAGTCCCGACGGTCCTAATGAAAAACTGTTTTTT
-	TRBV10-3	TRBJ2-5	few	13	CAINSDQGETQYF	TGTGCCATCAACTCCGACCAGGGGGAGACCCAGTACTTC
TRBD2	TRBV6-5	TRBJ2-4	-	15	CASRASGGAQNIQYF	TGTGCCTCACGGGCTAGCGGGGGGGCCCAAAACATTCAGTACTTC
TRBD1	TRBV29-1	TRBJ1-2	-	12	CSVYQGVGGYTF	TGCAGCGTTTACCAGGGGGTGGGGGGCTACACCTTC
-	TRBV6-2/TRBV6-3	TRBJ1-2	-	12	CASSPATYGYTF	TGTGCCAGCAGCCCAGCTACCTATGGCTACACCTTC
-	TRBV7-9	TRBJ1-2	-	12	CASNTQGFGYTF	TGTGCCAGCAATACCCAGGGGTTTGGCTACACCTTC
-	TRBV3-1	TRBJ2-1	-	15	CASSPGVEAYNEQFF	TGTGCCAGCAGCCCAGGCGTTGAGGCCTACAATGAGCAGTTCTTC
TRBD1	TRBV3-1	TRBJ1-2	-	14	CASSQPDRTYGYTF	TGTGCCAGCAGCCAACCGGACAGGACCTATGGCTACACCTTC
TRBD2	TRBV11-2	TRBJ2-1	-	15	CASSLNSGGAGEQFF	TGTGCCAGCAGCTTAAACAGCGGGGGGGCCGGTGAGCAGTTCTTC
TRBD2	TRBV27	TRBJ2-1	-	15	CASSTRTRPTKEQFF	TGTGCCAGCAGTACCCGGACTAGGCCCACCAAGGAGCAGTTCTTC
-	TRBV7-2	TRBJ2-5	-	12	CASSDRQETQYF	TGTGCCAGCAGCGACAGACAAGAGACCCAGTACTTC
-	TRBV30	TRBJ1-4	-	17	CAWRLGGPPGANEKLFF	TGTGCCTGGAGGCTCGGGGGACCCCCGGGGGCTAATGAAAAACTGTTTTTT